This T cell receptor beta chain was identified in a study of blood T cell repertoires in COVID-19. Background on the study: In each case, the material was cDNA or gDNA derived from T cells, B-cell-depleted T cells, or PBMCs.

After removal of 6 bases from V and 5 bases from J, the junction contained 15 bases not matched to a gene. The germline gives CDR1 SEHNR, CDR2 FQNEAQ (reference sequence). This CDR3 spans 16 amino acids. Generated by immunoSEQ multiplex PCR, the TCRdb table keeps only in-frame clones and is missing some. The table records 75,000 to 100,000 clones, around 87% of them present only once. V is TRBV7-9 and J is TRBJ2-7; 8 nucleotides line up with TRBD1. This TCR derives from a human donor with acute or convalescent COVID-19. The donor label of this sample is uncertain. Sequencing was carried out using peripheral blood. CDR3 sequence: CASRLTKDREGDEQYF. DNA for the CDR3: TGTGCCAGCAGGCTCACCAAGGACAGGGAAGGGGACGAGCAGTACTTC.